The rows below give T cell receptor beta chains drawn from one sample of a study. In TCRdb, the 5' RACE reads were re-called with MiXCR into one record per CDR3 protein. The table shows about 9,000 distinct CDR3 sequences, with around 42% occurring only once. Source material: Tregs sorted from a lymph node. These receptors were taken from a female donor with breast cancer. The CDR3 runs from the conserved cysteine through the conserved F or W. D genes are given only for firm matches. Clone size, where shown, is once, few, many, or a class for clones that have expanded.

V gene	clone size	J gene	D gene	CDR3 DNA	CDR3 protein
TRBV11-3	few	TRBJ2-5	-	TGTGCCAGCAGCGGAACGGGGTTTGAGACCCAGTACTTC	CASSGTGFETQYF
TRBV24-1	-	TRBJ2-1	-	TGTGCCACCGGTGTCGTAGCGGCCACGTACAATGAGCAGTTCTTC	CATGVVAATYNEQFF
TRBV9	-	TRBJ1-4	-	TGTGCCAGCAGCGTAGAAGGGATCGGCGAAAAACTGTTTTTT	CASSVEGIGEKLFF
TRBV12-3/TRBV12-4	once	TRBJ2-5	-	TGTGCCAGCAGCCCTCTGGGAGAGACCCAGTACTTC	CASSPLGETQYF
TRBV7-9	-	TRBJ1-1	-	TGTGCCAGCAGCCCACCTGGCGTGAACACTGAAGCTTTCTTT	CASSPPGVNTEAFF
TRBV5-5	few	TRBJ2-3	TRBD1	TGTGCCAGCAGCATCCGGGACAGGGGGCGAACAGATACGCAGTATTTT	CASSIRDRGRTDTQYF
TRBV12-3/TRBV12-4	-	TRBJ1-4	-	TGTGCCAGCAGCATGACAGGAGATGCGGAAAAACTGTTTTTT	CASSMTGDAEKLFF
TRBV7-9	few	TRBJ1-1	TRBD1	TGTGCCAGCAGCTCCGGACAGGGGGCCGGGGCTGAAGCTTTCTTT	CASSSGQGAGAEAFF
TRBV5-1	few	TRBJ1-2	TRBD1	TGCGCCAGCAGCTCTTTCCAGGGGGCGGGCTATGGCTACACCTTC	CASSSFQGAGYGYTF
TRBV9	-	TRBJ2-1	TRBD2	TGTGCCAGCAGCTCCAATAAAGGACTAGCGGGTATGAGCTCCTACAATGAGCAGTTCTTC	CASSSNKGLAGMSSYNEQFF
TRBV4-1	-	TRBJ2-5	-	TGCGCCAGCAGCCAAGGTACAGGGCCCCAAGAGACCCAGTACTTC	CASSQGTGPQETQYF
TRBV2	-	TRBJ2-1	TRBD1	TGTGCCAGCAGCACCCTCCGGGGCGGACAGGTAAAGATCAATGAGCAGTTCTTC	CASSTLRGGQVKINEQFF
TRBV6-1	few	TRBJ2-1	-	TGTGCCAGCAGTGAATACGACAGCTCCTACAATGAGCAGTTCTTC	CASSEYDSSYNEQFF
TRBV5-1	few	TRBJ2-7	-	TGCGCCAGCAGCTTGAGGGCCGAACACTACGAGCAGTACTTC	CASSLRAEHYEQYF
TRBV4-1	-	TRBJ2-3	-	TGCGCCAGCAGCCAAGATCCCCCGACTCCCGGATGGACAGATACGCAGTATTTT	CASSQDPPTPGWTDTQYF
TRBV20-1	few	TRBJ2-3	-	TGCAGTGCTAGGTCCGGTTCGCAGTATTTT	CSARSGSQYF